This T cell receptor beta chain was found in a study of CD8 T cells in ankylosing spondylitis. Per the germline V gene, CDR1 is GTSNPN and CDR2 is SVGIG (reference sequence). CDR3 length: 13 residues. Deletions cut 7 bases from V and 2 bases from J, with 11 bases between. TCRdb called the 5' RACE reads again in MiXCR, with one record for every CDR3 protein. The sample holds 160,000 or so distinct CDR3 sequences, approximately 9% seen once. The sequenced sample consisted of blood, either unsorted or a sorted T cell fraction (not recorded which). This clonotype was obtained from a female donor with ankylosing spondylitis or in good health (not recorded which). This sequence joins TRBV30 and TRBJ2-2; no firm D call. This CDR3 is CASPATNTGELFF. In nucleotides, the CDR3 is TGTGCCTCCCCCGCTACCAACACCGGGGAGCTGTTTTTT.